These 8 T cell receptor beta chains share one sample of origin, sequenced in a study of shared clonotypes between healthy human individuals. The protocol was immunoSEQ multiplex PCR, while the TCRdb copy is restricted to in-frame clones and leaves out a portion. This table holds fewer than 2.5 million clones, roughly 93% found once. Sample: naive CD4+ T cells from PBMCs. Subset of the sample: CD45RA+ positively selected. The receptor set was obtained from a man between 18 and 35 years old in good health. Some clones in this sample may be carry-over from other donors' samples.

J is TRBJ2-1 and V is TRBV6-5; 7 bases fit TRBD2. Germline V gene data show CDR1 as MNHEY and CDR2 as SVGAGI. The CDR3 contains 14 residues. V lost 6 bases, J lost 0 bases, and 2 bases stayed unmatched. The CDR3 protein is CASRREDSYNEQFF. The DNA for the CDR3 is TGTGCCAGCAGACGGGAGGACTCCTACAATGAGCAGTTCTTC.

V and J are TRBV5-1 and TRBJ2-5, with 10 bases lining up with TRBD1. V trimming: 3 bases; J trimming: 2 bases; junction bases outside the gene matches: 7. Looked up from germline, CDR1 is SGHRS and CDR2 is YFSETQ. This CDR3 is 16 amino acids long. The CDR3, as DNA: TGCGCCAGCAGCTATGATCCGGGACAGGGGCAAGAGACCCAGTACTTC. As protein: CASSYDPGQGQETQYF.

Here the CDR3 DNA reads TGTGCCAGCAGCCGGGGGGTCCAGAACACCGGGGAGCTGTTTTTT. Its translation: CASSRGVQNTGELFF. This chain uses TRBV14 with TRBJ2-2, with D possibly matching TRBD2 (6 bases). Germline values: CDR1 SGHDN, CDR2 FVKESK. The ends were cut back, 4 bases at V and 1 base at J, with 10 bases in the middle. CDR3 length: 15 residues. The variable domain in full, completed from reference TRBV14 and TRBJ2-2, reads EAGVTQFPSHSVIEKGQTVTLRCDPISGHDNLYWYRRVMGKEIKFLLHFVKESKQDESGMPNNRFLAERTGGTYSTLKVQPAELEDSGVYFCASSRGVQNTGELFFGEGSRLTVL.

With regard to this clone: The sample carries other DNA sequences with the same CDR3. CDR3 DNA: TGTGCCAGCAGCTCACTAGCGGGAGGGAGCACAGATACGCAGTATTTT. Its protein is CASSSLAGGSTDTQYF. This chain links TRBV7-9 with TRBJ2-3; the match to TRBD2 covers 13 bases. In germline, CDR1 is SEHNR, CDR2 FQNEAQ (reference sequence). V lost 4 bases to trimming and J lost 0 bases; unmatched junction nucleotides: 1. The CDR3 has 16 residues.

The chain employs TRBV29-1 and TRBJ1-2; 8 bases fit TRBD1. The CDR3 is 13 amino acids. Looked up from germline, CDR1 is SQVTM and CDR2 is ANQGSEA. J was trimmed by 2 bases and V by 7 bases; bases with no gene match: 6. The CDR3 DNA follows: TGCAGCGCTCCGGACAGGGACAACTATGGCTACACCTTC. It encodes CSAPDRDNYGYTF.

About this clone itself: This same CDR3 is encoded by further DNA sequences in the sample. In DNA form, the CDR3 reads TGTGCCAGCTCACCCGGACGAGGGCAAGAGACCCAGTACTTC. Encoded protein: CASSPGRGQETQYF. The genes are TRBV18 and TRBJ2-5, with D possibly being TRBD2 (5 bases). V lost 3 bases to trimming and J lost 2 bases, with 10 bases between them. The CDR3 runs to 14 residues. CDR1 is KGHSH and CDR2 is LQKENI in the germline V gene.

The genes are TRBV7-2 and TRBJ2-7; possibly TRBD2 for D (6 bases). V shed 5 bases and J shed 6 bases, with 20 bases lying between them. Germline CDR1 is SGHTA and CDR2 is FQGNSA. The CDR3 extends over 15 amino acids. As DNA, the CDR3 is TGTGCCAGCAGCGTATCTTCCGGGACTCACCTCGAGCAGTACTTC. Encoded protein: CASSVSSGTHLEQYF.

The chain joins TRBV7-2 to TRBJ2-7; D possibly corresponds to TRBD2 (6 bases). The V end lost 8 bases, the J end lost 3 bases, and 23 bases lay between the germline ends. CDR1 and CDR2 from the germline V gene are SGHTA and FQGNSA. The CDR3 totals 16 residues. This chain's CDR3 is CASSTQVGGSFYEQYF. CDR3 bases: TGTGCCAGCTCAACCCAGGTGGGAGGTTCCTTCTACGAGCAGTACTTC.